The clone carrying this T cell receptor (beta chain) has ten or more counts. Its target is unknown. This entry belongs to a study of T-cell reconstitution after alpha-beta-depleted transplantation in children. Molecular barcoding with unique molecular identifiers was used for the TCRbeta library. TCRdb re-called the PCR reads with MiXCR, one entry per CDR3 protein. The profile shows roughly 490,000 distinct CDR3 sequences, 11% of them singletons. Study-level results: About two months after transplant, alpha-beta T cells reportedly came from several hundred expanded graft clones. For some patients, TCRbeta diversity was high at day 60 because of recipient T cells and thymic progenitors that survived. Once a year had passed after transplant, T-cell counts and diversity came mostly from newly produced T cells.

This CDR3 is built from 15 residues. The germline V gene has CDR1 LNHNV and CDR2 YYDKDF (reference sequence). The V gene end was trimmed by 1 base and the J gene end by 5 bases; junction bases not matched to a gene: 1. The sequence was obtained from a female patient aged 2-15 years who had a stem cell transplant for aplastic anemia, so the T cells may come from the graft donor. The specimen comprised PBMCs, mostly from graft donor cells, sampled 180 days after TCRalphabeta/CD19-depleted stem cell transplant. V usage is TRBV15 and J usage is TRBJ2-1; 11 bases agree with TRBD2. The DNA for the CDR3 is TGTGCCACCAGCAGAGCTAGCGGGGGGCACAATGAGCAGTTCTTC. It specifies CATSRASGGHNEQFF. Variable domain in full (rest from reference TRBV15 and TRBJ2-1): DAMVIQNPRYQVTQFGKPVTLSCSQTLNHNVMYWYQQKSSQAPKLLFHYYDKDFNNEADTPDNFQSRRPNTSFCFLDIRSPGLGDTAMYLCATSRASGGHNEQFFGPGTRLTVL.